Given below is one TCR beta chain in context. The antigen it recognizes is unknown. No much larger clonotype is one base removed from it; base qualities were not supplied. The sample originates from a study of cytomegalovirus exposure and HLA in healthy donors (dated by TCRdb to between 2016 and 2019). Background on the whole study: In an earlier analysis of approximately 500 of the donors, 250 to 300 Gb of sequence data and 90 million to 130 million unique TCR beta sequences from about 190 million T cells were reported. Donor age, sex, ethnicity and CMV serostatus were compiled together with the repertoire data. All discovery cohort repertoires had been generated on a single sequencing platform. To predict cytomegalovirus infection status, the study combined high-throughput TCR immunosequencing, statistical association of individual TCRs with disease status, and machine learning. About 300 gigabases of sequencing data and roughly 81 million unique TCR sequences made up an early release that covered 640 HLA-typed donors. The number of typed donors differed by locus: about 629-640 for A, B, C, DRB1 and DQB1; approximately 520 for DQA1; 606 for DPA1; and roughly 490 for DPB1. A handful of DR-DQ haplotypes were handled as single units for association and clustering because linkage in the cohort was strong. In addition to the first cohort of approximately 670 subjects, a separate validation cohort of approximately 110 different subjects was used. Class I and class II HLA loci were covered by the typing at four-digit resolution. Among around 400 genotyped donors of the cohort, an average of about 240,000 unique TCR beta nucleotide sequences was sequenced per donor, of which 15% to 20% were non-productive. The study aimed to test whether signatures of past pathogen exposure could be identified by cataloging public T cell receptors. A later analysis re-analyzed previously published TCR beta repertoires from 600 to 850 donors and added high-resolution HLA genotyping to study TCR occurrence patterns. The study profiled the T cell repertoires of under 700 subjects by immunosequencing and related them to cytomegalovirus serostatus. To decide whether each TCR beta V gene segment behaved as functional or pseudogenic, an earlier analysis of some 600 of the donors relied on high-throughput TCR beta sequencing. In the later analysis, no new phenotypic data were used to find candidate immune exposures; instead, reliance was placed on TCR beta sequences and their occurrence across donors. A later genetic analysis used genome-wide SNP genotypes for about 65% of the 666 donors, treating that subset as a discovery cohort. Of the 398 genotyped donors, roughly 80% fell in the genetic ancestry cluster associated with self-reported Caucasian donors.

The CDR3 contains 14 residues, cysteine and phenylalanine counted. Of all the DNA, just the CDR3 is kept, 42 bases in frame from base 1. Looking up the germline V gene (reference sequence) yields CDR1 GTSNPN and CDR2 SVGIG. Trimmed from V: 4 bases; trimmed from J: 2 bases; junction bases lacking a gene match: 4. Overall study results and their limits: A later analysis found that TCR association rates varied across HLA loci, with DRB1 alleles showing the most associated TCRs and HLA-C alleles the fewest. The cohort was sequenced for TCR beta chains only, and without alpha or paired-chain data the features that could be detected were limited. In both the original and validation cohorts, the classifier was reported to diagnose cytomegalovirus status with high specificity and sensitivity. At a false discovery rate of 0.05, a later analysis linked 16,000 or so TCR beta sequences to specific HLA alleles. In a later analysis, HLA-associated TCR beta chains showed more clonal expansion and lower generation probabilities than non-associated chains that were equally common. In a later analysis, several top co-occurrence clusters were reported to appear linked to parvovirus B19, influenza, CMV and Epstein-Barr virus. According to a later analysis, most CMV-associated TCR beta chains appeared to be HLA-restricted, and the HLA associations seemed to be driven largely by CMV exposure. A later genetic analysis reported fewer N-insertions in productive TCRs among donors in an Asian-associated ancestry cluster than the roughly 700-donor mean. The sequencing pipeline was judged likely to have produced a cluster of highly shared sequence variants as a technical artifact. A few of the identified cytomegalovirus-associated TCR beta chains were confirmed in vitro to be specific for cytomegalovirus antigens. The authors suggested that the approach could potentially be generalized to other disease states and immunological phenotypes. While some public TCRs were present in many individuals, most TCR sequences turned up only very rarely across donors. A later genetic analysis associated a missense DCLRE1C variant with V-gene and J-gene trimming of TCR beta chains, and an independent cohort replicated the association. Because some donors lacked HLA typing at each locus, the association tests relied only on the typed subset. CMV serostatus was the only immune exposure information available for the cohort. In an earlier analysis of about 550 of the donors, most TCR beta V segments were observed in productive rearrangements about 90% or about 30% of the time, broadly matching IMGT annotations. Some IMGT-functional V segments, including TRBV6-2 and TRBV6-3, could not be distinguished by the 87-base-pair reads and were therefore excluded. Presence/absence analyses assumed roughly uniform sequencing depth across donors, an assumption that may not hold. A further reported finding was that TCR beta sequences accurately predicted the HLA-A and HLA-B alleles for most subjects in the first cohort. Correlated functional status among segregating V segments might reflect linkage disequilibrium, but an unknown experimental factor could not be ruled out. Assigning TCR associations to individual alleles was difficult when HLA alleles, especially DR and DQ, strongly co-occurred. A total of 150 to 200 TCR beta chains were listed by the study as associated with cytomegalovirus. Because counts were too low, seventeen rarely observed V segments, including chromosome 9 orphons, were left out of the earlier analysis of 500 to 650 of the donors.

The cohort was made up of 500 to 800 healthy bone marrow donors. Cohort members were all nominally healthy when sampled, although unrecorded immune exposures were likely present. The donor tested CMV seropositive and was one of the 289 seropositive cohort members. Every donor gave a peripheral blood sample, and the peripheral blood mononuclear cells from that sample were used for TCR beta sequencing. The Qiagen DNeasy Blood Extraction Kit was used to extract genomic DNA from the blood cell samples. Library construction relied on the immunoSEQ multiplex PCR assay. A mixture of 60 forward primers for TCR Vbeta segments and 13 reverse primers for TCR Jbeta segments was used in the multiplex PCR. Amplification of the CDR3 region of rearranged TCR beta genes was performed with a multiplex PCR assay on genomic DNA. The amplified TCR beta libraries were sequenced on the Illumina HiSeq System as 87-base-pair reads. Per the source publication's procedure: In a later analysis, tens of millions of unique TCR beta chains were counted across the 500 to 850 repertoires, and around 10 million of these chains were shared by at least two donors. Raw reads were error-corrected and collapsed into unique sequences with a nearest-neighbor algorithm that merged closely related sequences to remove PCR and sequencing errors. Alignment of CDR3 sequences to IMGT reference sequences was used to assign V, D and J gene segments. Each retained sequence needed at least a six-nucleotide match to both a V gene segment and a J gene segment. A rearrangement was called productive if the CDR3 had no stop codons and remained in frame with V and J, and every other rearrangement was called non-productive. Following IMGT convention, CDR3 was defined as the stretch from the second conserved V-encoded cysteine to the conserved J-encoded phenylalanine. The earlier analysis of 500 to 650 of the donors excluded any sequence lacking an unambiguous match to a single V gene segment. An earlier analysis of 587 of the donors classified V segments as functional when productive rearrangements were above 56.7% and as segregating when the standard deviation between donors was above 5%. To diagnose cytomegalovirus status from the catalog of TCR beta chain sequences, a statistical classification framework was built. A later analysis assigned V and J genes by comparing TCR nucleotide sequences with IMGT/GENE-DB human TR gene sequences. A later analysis assigned CDR3 sequences and most-parsimonious VDJ recombination scenarios with the TCRdist pipeline. In a later analysis, each TCR beta chain was defined by its CDR3 amino acid sequence together with its V-gene family, and reads without a unique V-gene family were excluded. A later analysis removed 550 to 650 highly shared, low-generation-probability nucleotide sequences to deal with suspected cross-contamination and a sequencing artifact. In a later analysis, a clonal expansion index for each public chain was calculated from normalized within-repertoire ranks of inferred template counts. A later analysis computed generation probabilities with a VDJ recombination model fitted to out-of-frame rearrangements, and checked the results against IGoR. Hypergeometric tests were used in a later analysis to score TCR-TCR, TCR-HLA and TCR-CMV co-occurrence, with a repertoire-size bias correction applied to the TCR pairs. False discovery rates were estimated in a later analysis by permuting HLA or CMV assignments 20 times. In a later analysis, co-occurring TCRs were grouped using DBSCAN, with TCRdist sequence similarity added in when clustering inside HLA-allele-positive subsets. Co-occurrence clustering excluded repertoires with fewer than 30,000 or more than 120,000 public chains, plus five with anomalous nucleotide sharing. TCRdb took over this immuneACCESS table, retaining in-frame rearrangements with V and J assigned. Such tables are incomplete; in checked studies, under half of the missing clones stem from an unresolved V gene, and the remainder is unexplained. D and trimming were read from the DNA, whereas the V and J calls and clone size are those reported in that table. Present in this sample are about 190,000 clones, just under 75% of which were seen just once. Approximately 5% of the sample belongs to the ten largest clones.

Material for sequencing was PBMCs. In this chain, TRBV30 is recombined with TRBJ1-4, and TRBD1 matches 7 of the central bases. The source is a man younger than 40 in good health and CMV-seropositive. The nucleotide sequence reads TGTGCCTGGAAAGGGGGCGCGACTAATGAAAAACTGTTTTTT. This codes for CAWKGGATNEKLFF.